Listed here are 17 T cell receptor beta chains from one sample, sequenced in a study of control samples from healthy donors and cancer patients. Measured with immunoSEQ multiplex PCR; TCRdb has only the in-frame clones, and not every one. The table lists 90,000 or so clones, approximately 86% of them singletons. Sequenced: blood. Every receptor here comes from a woman aged 45-59 years in good health.

The V call is TRBV4-2, the J call TRBJ1-1; possible D gene TRBD1, 5 bases. Trimming took off 0 bases at V and 4 bases at J, with 15 bases between the two ends. This CDR3 is 16 amino acids long. Per the germline V gene, CDR1 is LGHNA and CDR2 is YNFKEQ. CDR3: CASSQDLGRGVTEAFF. For the CDR3, the DNA is TGTGCCAGCAGCCAAGATCTTGGACGGGGGGTCACTGAAGCTTTCTTT.

The chain uses TRBV3-1 (or the pseudogene TRBV3-2) and TRBJ2-3, with a tentative D call TRBD2 (7 bases). This CDR3 contains 16 residues. Germline-derived CDR1 and CDR2 are LGHDT and YNNKEL (reference sequence). V lost 1 base, J lost 4 bases, and 15 bases lay in between. As DNA, the CDR3 is TGTGCCAGCAGCCAAGCCCTGGGGGAGGGGGCAGATACGCAGTATTTT. Protein: CASSQALGEGADTQYF.

The chain has TRBV29-1 and TRBJ2-5; 8 nucleotides match TRBD1. Trimming cost V 5 bases and J 9 bases; bases outside gene matches: 14. Germline values: CDR1 SQVTM, CDR2 ANQGSEA. The length of the CDR3 is 14 residues. CDR3 protein: CSVRGAGTGHSQYF. The CDR3 coding sequence is TGCAGCGTTAGGGGGGCCGGGACAGGCCATTCCCAGTACTTC.

This clone has just one count. The rearrangement links TRBV19 to TRBJ2-5; no reliable D call. The germline V gene encodes CDR1 LNHDA and CDR2 SQIVND (reference sequence). The CDR3 totals 14 residues. V gave up 3 bases and J gave up 4 bases, with 12 bases separating them. In DNA form, the CDR3 reads TGTGCCAGTAGTATCCAGGCTTCACGAGAGACCCAGTACTTC. It yields the protein CASSIQASRETQYF.

CDR3 in DNA: TGTGCCGGGGGGACTGGGGACACTGAAGCTTTCTTT. This sequence encodes CAGGTGDTEAFF. The V call is TRBV28, the J call TRBJ1-1, with a possible D match to TRBD1 (5 bases). The germline gives CDR1 MDHEN, CDR2 SYDVKM. CDR3 length: 12 residues. Trimming shortened V by 11 bases and J by 3 bases, and 13 bases separated the two germline ends.

This chain connects TRBV7-8 to TRBJ2-7; D is uncertain. The germline gives CDR1 SGHVS, CDR2 FQNEAQ. This CDR3 contains 14 residues. Trimming removed 0 bases at V and 2 bases at J, with 8 bases between. CDR3 in amino acids: CASSLAHGAYEQYF. The CDR3 DNA reads TGTGCCAGCAGCTTAGCGCACGGCGCCTACGAGCAGTACTTC.

The V and J genes are TRBV5-1 and TRBJ2-7, with TRBD2 matching over 10 bases. V lost 4 bases to trimming and J lost 6 bases; unmatched junction nucleotides: 10. Germline lookup yields CDR1 SGHRS and CDR2 YFSETQ. This CDR3 is built from 15 residues. This CDR3 reads CASSGLASGRPEQYF. In DNA form, the CDR3 reads TGCGCCAGCAGCGGTCTGGCTAGCGGGAGACCCGAGCAGTACTTC.

This chain connects TRBV9 to TRBJ2-3, with TRBD2 identical over 9 bases. Germline V lookup: CDR1 SGDLS, CDR2 YYNGEE. With 3 bases clipped from V and 1 base from J, the junction kept 6 bases outside the gene matches. CDR3 length: 16 amino acids. This CDR3 is CASSALKRGGTDTQYF. The CDR3 nucleotides are TGTGCCAGCAGCGCCTTGAAGCGGGGGGGCACAGATACGCAGTATTTT.

The chain couples TRBV6-5 to TRBJ1-4, with D perhaps TRBD1 (5 bases). The germline V gene has CDR1 MNHEY and CDR2 SVGAGI. This CDR3 is built from 14 residues. V shed 2 bases and J shed 8 bases, with 12 bases lying between them. The CDR3 bases are TGTGCCAGCAGTTACGAGGGGCGTAGGGAAAAACTGTTTTTT. Encoded protein: CASSYEGRREKLFF.

This clone has just one count. The V gene is TRBV12-5, the J gene TRBJ1-3, with 8 nucleotides matching TRBD1. The trim removed 1 base at V and 3 bases at J, leaving 8 bases unmatched. Germline lookup yields CDR1 LGHNT and CDR2 FRNRAP. CDR3 size: 17 residues. CDR3 loop: CASGLGTGRLDGNTIYF. For the CDR3, the DNA is TGTGCTAGTGGTTTGGGGACAGGGAGGCTTGATGGAAACACCATATATTTT.

V is TRBV18 and J is TRBJ1-3; 8 positions agree with TRBD1. The V gene end was trimmed by 2 bases and the J gene end by 0 bases; junction bases not matched to a gene: 0. Per the germline V gene, CDR1 is KGHSH and CDR2 is LQKENI. This CDR3 has 15 residues. CDR3 DNA: TGTGCCAGCTCACCAGGACAGGGCTCTGGAAACACCATATATTTT. This encodes CASSPGQGSGNTIYF.

This chain joins TRBV6-2 or TRBV6-3 and TRBJ1-2, with D uncertain. V was pared by 3 bases and J by 1 base, with 12 bases between. The CDR3 is 15 amino acids. The V gene's germline CDR1 is MNHEY and CDR2 SVGEGT. The CDR3 sequence: CASSYGRRGNYGYTF. Written as DNA, the CDR3 is TGTGCCAGCAGTTATGGGAGGCGGGGTAACTATGGCTACACCTTC.

This clone showed up just once. V is TRBV29-1 and J is TRBJ1-1; the D is unclear. This CDR3 has 12 amino acids. The V end was cut by 3 bases, the J end by 2 bases, with 7 bases between. In germline, CDR1 is SQVTM, CDR2 ANQGSEA. CDR3 in amino acids: CSVERGNTEAFF. Here the CDR3 DNA reads TGCAGCGTTGAGCGCGGAAACACTGAAGCTTTCTTT. Variable domain in full (rest from reference TRBV29-1 and TRBJ1-1): SAVISQKPSRDICQRGTSLTIQCQVDSQVTMMFWYRQQPGQSLTLIATANQGSEATYESGFVIDKFPISRPNLTFSTLTVSNMSPEDSSIYLCSVERGNTEAFFGQGTRLTVV.

The chain recombines TRBV7-2 with TRBJ2-7; D gene unclear. The CDR3 sequence is 14 residues long. V dropped 1 base and J dropped 3 bases, with 10 bases sitting between them. In germline, CDR1 is SGHTA, CDR2 FQGNSA. CDR3 bases: TGTGCCAGCAGCTTAGAACAGACTTTCTACGAGCAGTACTTC. Residues: CASSLEQTFYEQYF.

The rearrangement joins TRBV4-2 to TRBJ2-2, with TRBD2 identical over 7 bases. Germline CDR1 and CDR2: LGHNA and YNFKEQ. V shed 4 bases and J 4 bases; nucleotides not matched to a gene: 12. The CDR3 runs 17 residues. CDR3 sequence: CASSRGMTSLGTGELFF. The CDR3 region has the DNA TGTGCCAGCAGCCGCGGAATGACTAGCTTAGGCACCGGGGAGCTGTTTTTT.

CDR3 sequence: CASSQDGSWGGTQYF. DNA of the CDR3: TGCGCCAGCAGCCAAGATGGTAGCTGGGGGGGTACGCAGTATTTT. This chain joins TRBV4-3 and TRBJ2-3; 7 bases match TRBD2. Germline V gene sequence: CDR1 LGHNA, CDR2 YSLEER. The CDR3 covers 15 residues. Trimming removed 0 bases from V and 8 bases from J; junction bases left unmatched: 8.

This clone appeared a single time. The chain links TRBV7-8 to TRBJ1-1; the D gene is possibly TRBD1 (5 bases). V lost 6 bases and J 1 base, leaving 12 bases between the germline ends. The CDR3 totals 14 residues. Looked up from germline, CDR1 is SGHVS and CDR2 is FQNEAQ. CDR3 protein: CASRTGTANTEAFF. In DNA, the CDR3 is TGTGCCAGCAGGACTGGGACCGCGAACACTGAAGCTTTCTTT.